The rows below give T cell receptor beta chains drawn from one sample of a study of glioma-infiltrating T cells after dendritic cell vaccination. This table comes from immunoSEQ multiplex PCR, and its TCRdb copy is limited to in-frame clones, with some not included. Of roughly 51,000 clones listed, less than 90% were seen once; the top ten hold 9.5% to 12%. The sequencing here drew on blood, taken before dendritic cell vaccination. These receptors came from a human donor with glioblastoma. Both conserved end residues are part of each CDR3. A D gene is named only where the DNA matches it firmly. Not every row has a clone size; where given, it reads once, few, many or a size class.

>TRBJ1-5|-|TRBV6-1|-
CASSRGFAVDQPQHF
TGTGCCAGCAGTCGCGGTTTTGCGGTCGATCAGCCCCAGCATTTT
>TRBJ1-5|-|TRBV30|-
CAWSGNRGNQPQHF
TGTGCCTGGAGTGGAAACAGGGGCAATCAGCCCCAGCATTTT
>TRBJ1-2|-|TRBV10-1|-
CASSEGTTNGYTF
TGCGCCAGCAGTGAGGGGACAACTAATGGCTACACCTTC
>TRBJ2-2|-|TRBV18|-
CASSPPVRAGELFF
TGTGCCAGCTCACCCCCGGTGAGGGCCGGGGAGCTGTTTTTT
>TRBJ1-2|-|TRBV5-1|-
CASSLGVQDLGYTF
TGCGCCAGCAGCTTGGGAGTACAGGACCTTGGCTACACCTTC
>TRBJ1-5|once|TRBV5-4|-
CASSFGGGATNQPQHF
TGTGCCAGCAGCTTTGGTGGAGGGGCCACGAATCAGCCCCAGCATTTT
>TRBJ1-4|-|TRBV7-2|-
CASSRAAASNEKLFF
TGTGCCAGCAGCCGAGCGGCGGCATCTAATGAAAAACTGTTTTTT
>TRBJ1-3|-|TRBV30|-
CAWSVRGGLSGNTIYF
TGTGCCTGGAGTGTACGGGGGGGGCTCTCTGGAAACACCATATATTTT
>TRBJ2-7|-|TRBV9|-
CASSVGIEPSYEQYF
TGTGCCAGCAGCGTAGGAATAGAGCCGTCCTACGAGCAGTACTTC
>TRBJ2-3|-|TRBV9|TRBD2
CASSVEAGGPPDTQYF
TGTGCCAGCAGCGTAGAAGCGGGAGGGCCTCCAGATACGCAGTATTTT
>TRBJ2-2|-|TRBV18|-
CASSPIRGNTGELFF
TGTGCCAGCTCACCAATAAGGGGTAACACCGGGGAGCTGTTTTTT
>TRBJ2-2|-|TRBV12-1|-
CASSYSDTNTGELFF
TGTGCCAGCAGCTATAGCGATACGAACACCGGGGAGCTGTTTTTT
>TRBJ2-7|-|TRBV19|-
CASSIVAGGYEQYF
TGTGCCAGTAGTATAGTCGCAGGAGGCTACGAGCAGTACTTC
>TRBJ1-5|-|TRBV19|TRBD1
CASNRQGISNQPQHF
TGTGCCAGTAATAGACAGGGAATTAGCAATCAGCCCCAGCATTTT
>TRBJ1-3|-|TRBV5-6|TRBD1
CASSKGQLGNTIYF
TGTGCCAGCAGCAAGGGACAGCTGGGAAACACCATATATTTT
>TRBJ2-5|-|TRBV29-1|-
CSVEWTPQETQYF
TGCAGCGTTGAATGGACACCACAAGAGACCCAGTACTTC
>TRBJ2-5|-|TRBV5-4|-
CASSLERGGTQYF
TGTGCCAGCAGCTTGGAAAGGGGTGGGACCCAGTACTTC
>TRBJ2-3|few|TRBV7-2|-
CASSLDRKTDTQYF
TGTGCCAGCAGCTTAGACAGGAAGACAGATACGCAGTATTTT
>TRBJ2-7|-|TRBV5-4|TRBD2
CASSLVGGLAGEQYF
TGTGCCAGCAGCTTGGTCGGGGGACTAGCTGGCGAGCAGTACTTC
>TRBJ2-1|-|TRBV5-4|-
CASSHPSRYGEQFF
TGTGCCAGCAGTCACCCCTCTCGGTATGGTGAGCAGTTCTTC
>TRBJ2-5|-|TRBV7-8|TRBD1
CASNRGEETQYF
TGTGCCAGCAACAGGGGCGAGGAGACCCAGTACTTC
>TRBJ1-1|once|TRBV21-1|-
CASSKKDDRGNTEAFF
TGTGCCAGCAGCAAAAAAGATGACAGGGGAAACACTGAAGCTTTCTTT
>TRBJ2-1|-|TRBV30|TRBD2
CAWRREGWGNEQFF
TGTGCCTGGAGGCGGGAGGGTTGGGGCAATGAGCAGTTCTTC
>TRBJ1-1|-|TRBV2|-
CASRIVGENTEAFF
TGTGCCAGCAGGATCGTCGGGGAGAACACTGAAGCTTTCTTT
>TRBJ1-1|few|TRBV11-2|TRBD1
CASSLSTGATEAFF
TGTGCCAGCAGCCTCTCAACAGGGGCCACTGAAGCTTTCTTT
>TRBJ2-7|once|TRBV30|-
CAWRIGTLGQYF
TGTGCCTGGAGGATCGGGACTCTCGGGCAGTACTTC
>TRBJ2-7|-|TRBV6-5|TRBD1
CASRSTGVRDEQYF
TGTGCCAGCAGGTCCACAGGGGTCAGGGACGAGCAGTACTTC
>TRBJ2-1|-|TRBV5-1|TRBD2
CASSPEGLAGFEQFF
TGCGCCAGCAGCCCGGAGGGACTAGCGGGATTTGAGCAGTTCTTC
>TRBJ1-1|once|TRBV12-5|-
CASGLGRENTEAFF
TGTGCTAGTGGTTTGGGCAGGGAGAACACTGAAGCTTTCTTT
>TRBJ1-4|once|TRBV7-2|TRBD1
CASSTQGAGEKLFF
TGTGCCAGCAGCACACAGGGGGCGGGCGAAAAACTGTTTTTT
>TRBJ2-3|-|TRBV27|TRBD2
CASSDRGLGADTQYF
TGTGCCAGCAGTGACCGGGGACTAGGGGCAGATACGCAGTATTTT
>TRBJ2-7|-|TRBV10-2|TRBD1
CASSDPPGQGYNEQYF
TGCGCCAGCAGCGATCCTCCGGGACAGGGGTACAACGAGCAGTACTTC
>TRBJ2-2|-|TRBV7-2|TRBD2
CASSRGLAGGRNTGELFF
TGTGCCAGCAGCAGGGGACTAGCGGGAGGACGGAACACCGGGGAGCTGTTTTTT
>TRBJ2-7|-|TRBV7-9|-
CASSPPNAGSSYEQYF
TGTGCCAGCAGCCCCCCGAATGCTGGGAGCTCCTACGAGCAGTACTTC
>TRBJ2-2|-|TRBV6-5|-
CASNRDRDTGELFF
TGTGCCAGCAACCGGGATCGGGACACCGGGGAGCTGTTTTTT
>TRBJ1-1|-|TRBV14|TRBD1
CASSLLIRTGGGTEAFF
TGTGCCAGCAGCCTCCTGATCCGGACAGGGGGCGGCACTGAAGCTTTCTTT
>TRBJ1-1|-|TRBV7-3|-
CASSSTGGRTEAFF
TGTGCCAGCAGCTCCACCGGGGGGCGAACTGAAGCTTTCTTT
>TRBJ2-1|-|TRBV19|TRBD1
CASSMGQGFNEQFF
TGTGCCAGTAGTATGGGACAGGGTTTCAATGAGCAGTTCTTC
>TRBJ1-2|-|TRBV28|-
CASSPEVGGYTF
TGTGCCAGCAGCCCCGAGGTCGGCGGCTACACCTTC
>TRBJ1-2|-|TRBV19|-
CASSILEQTAGYTF
TGTGCCAGTAGTATCTTGGAACAGACCGCGGGCTACACCTTC
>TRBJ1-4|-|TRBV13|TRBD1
CASSLYSPSGTGYKKLFF
TGTGCCAGCAGCCTTTACTCTCCTTCCGGGACAGGGTATAAAAAACTGTTTTTT
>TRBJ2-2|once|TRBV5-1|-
CASSLVQGRSTGELFF
TGCGCCAGCAGCTTGGTACAGGGACGGTCCACCGGGGAGCTGTTTTTT
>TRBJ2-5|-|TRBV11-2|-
CASSLGTFQETQYF
TGTGCCAGCAGCTTAGGGACTTTCCAAGAGACCCAGTACTTC
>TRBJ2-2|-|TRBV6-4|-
CASSAQGDTGELFF
TGTGCCAGCAGTGCTCAAGGGGACACCGGGGAGCTGTTTTTT
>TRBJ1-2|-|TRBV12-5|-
CASGLVRVSYTF
TGTGCTAGTGGTTTGGTCAGGGTTAGTTACACCTTC
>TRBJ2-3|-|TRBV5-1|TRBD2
CASSLAQRGGQTDTQYF
TGCGCCAGCAGCTTGGCCCAGCGGGGGGGCCAAACAGATACGCAGTATTTT
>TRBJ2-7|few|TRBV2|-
CASNSEGYEQYF
TGTGCCAGCAACAGTGAGGGTTACGAGCAGTACTTC
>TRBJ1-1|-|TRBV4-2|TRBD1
CASSQGEGQGNWDTEAFF
TGTGCCAGCAGCCAAGGGGAGGGACAGGGGAATTGGGACACTGAAGCTTTCTTT
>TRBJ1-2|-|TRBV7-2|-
CASSLGGAGSGYTF
TGTGCCAGCAGCTTAGGGGGCGCCGGATCGGGCTACACCTTC
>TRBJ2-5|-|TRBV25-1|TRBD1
CASSVDRGGGIQETQYF
TGTGCCAGCAGTGTTGACAGGGGTGGAGGGATACAAGAGACCCAGTACTTC
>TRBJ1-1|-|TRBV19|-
CASSIGLFRTDVGNTEAFF
TGTGCCAGTAGTATTGGACTTTTTCGGACCGACGTTGGAAACACTGAAGCTTTCTTT
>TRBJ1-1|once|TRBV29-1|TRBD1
CSVDRQGATEAFF
TGCAGCGTTGACAGACAGGGGGCGACTGAAGCTTTCTTT
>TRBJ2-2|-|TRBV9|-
CASSVLGGVASTGELFF
TGTGCCAGCAGCGTTTTAGGAGGCGTAGCTTCCACCGGGGAGCTGTTTTTT